This entry concerns a single T cell receptor beta chain. This CDR3 contains 13 residues. Trimming took 4 bases from V and 5 from J, leaving 8 bases between them. CDR1 is LNHDA and CDR2 is SQIVND in the germline V gene (reference sequence). The assay was immunoSEQ multiplex PCR, and TCRdb's table has in-frame clones only and misses some. This sample has just over 150,000 clones, with approximately 93% found just once. These data come from a study of control samples from healthy donors and cancer patients. The sequenced material came from blood. The chain joins TRBV19 to TRBJ1-4, with D unclear. The TCR sequence derives from a woman aged 40 to 50 in good health. Here the CDR3 reads CASSTTENEKLFF. Here the CDR3 DNA reads TGTGCCAGTAGTACCACAGAGAATGAAAAACTGTTTTTT.